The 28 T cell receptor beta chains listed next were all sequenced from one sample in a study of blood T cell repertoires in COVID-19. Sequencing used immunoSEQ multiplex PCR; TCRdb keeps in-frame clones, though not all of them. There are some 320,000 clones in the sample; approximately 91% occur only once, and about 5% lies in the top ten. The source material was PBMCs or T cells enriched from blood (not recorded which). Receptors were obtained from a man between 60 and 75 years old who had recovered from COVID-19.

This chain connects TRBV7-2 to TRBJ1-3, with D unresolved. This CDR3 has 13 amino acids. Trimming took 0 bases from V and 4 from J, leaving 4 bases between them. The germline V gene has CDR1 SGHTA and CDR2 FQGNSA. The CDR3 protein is CASSLAGGNTIYF. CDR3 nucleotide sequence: TGTGCCAGCAGCTTAGCGGGCGGAAACACCATATATTTT.

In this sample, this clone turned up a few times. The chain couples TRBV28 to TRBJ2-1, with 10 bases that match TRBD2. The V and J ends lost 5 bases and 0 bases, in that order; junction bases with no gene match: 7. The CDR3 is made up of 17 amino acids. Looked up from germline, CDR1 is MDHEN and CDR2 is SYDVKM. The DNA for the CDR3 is TGTGCCAGCAGTCCCCCCGGACTAGCGGCCTCCTACAATGAGCAGTTCTTC. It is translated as CASSPPGLAASYNEQFF.

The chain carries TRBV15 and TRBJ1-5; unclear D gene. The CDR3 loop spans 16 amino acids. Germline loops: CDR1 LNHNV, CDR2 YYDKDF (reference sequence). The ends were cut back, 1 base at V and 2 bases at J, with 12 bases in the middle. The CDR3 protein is CATSRGGGSGNQPQHF. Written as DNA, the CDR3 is TGTGCCACCAGCAGAGGGGGAGGGAGTGGCAATCAGCCCCAGCATTTT.

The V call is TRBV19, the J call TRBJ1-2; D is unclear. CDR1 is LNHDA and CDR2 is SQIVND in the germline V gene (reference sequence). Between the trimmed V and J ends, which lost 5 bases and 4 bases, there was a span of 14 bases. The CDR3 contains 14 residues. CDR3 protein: CASSETAGPYGYTF. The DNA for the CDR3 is TGTGCCAGTAGTGAAACGGCAGGCCCCTATGGCTACACCTTC. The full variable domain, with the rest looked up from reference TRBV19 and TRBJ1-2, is DGGITQSPKYLFRKEGQNVTLSCEQNLNHDAMYWYRQDPGQGLRLIYYSQIVNDFQKGDIAEGYSVSREKKESFPLTVTSAQKNPTAFYLCASSETAGPYGYTFGSGTRLTVV.

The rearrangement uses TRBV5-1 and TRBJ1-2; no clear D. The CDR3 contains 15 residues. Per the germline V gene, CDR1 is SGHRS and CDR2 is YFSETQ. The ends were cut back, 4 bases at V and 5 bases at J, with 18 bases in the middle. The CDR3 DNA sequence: TGCGCCAGCAGCGGGTCGCTCGCGGTCTCGTATGGCTACACCTTC. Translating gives CASSGSLAVSYGYTF.

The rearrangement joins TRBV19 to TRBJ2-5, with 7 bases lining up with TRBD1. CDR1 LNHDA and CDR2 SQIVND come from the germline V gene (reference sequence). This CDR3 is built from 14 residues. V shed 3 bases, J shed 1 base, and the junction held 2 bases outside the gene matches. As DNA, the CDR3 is TGTGCCAGTAGTATCCGACAGGGCCAAGAGACCCAGTACTTC. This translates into CASSIRQGQETQYF.

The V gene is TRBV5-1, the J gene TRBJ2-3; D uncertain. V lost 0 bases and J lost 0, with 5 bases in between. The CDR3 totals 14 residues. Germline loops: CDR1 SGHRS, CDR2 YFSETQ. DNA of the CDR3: TGCGCCAGCAGCTTGGGCAGGAGCACAGATACGCAGTATTTT. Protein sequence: CASSLGRSTDTQYF.

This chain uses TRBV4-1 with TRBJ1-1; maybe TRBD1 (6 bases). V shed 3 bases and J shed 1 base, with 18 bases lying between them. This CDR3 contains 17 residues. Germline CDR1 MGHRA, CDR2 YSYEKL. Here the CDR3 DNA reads TGCGCCAGCAGCCAGCCACCAGGGGTGTCTGCGAACACTGAAGCTTTCTTT. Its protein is CASSQPPGVSANTEAFF.

The CDR3 here is CATSRDPLAGRSYNEQFF. CDR3 coding DNA: TGTGCCACCAGCAGAGACCCTTTGGCGGGAAGGTCCTACAATGAGCAGTTCTTC. This sequence joins TRBV15 and TRBJ2-1, with D tentatively TRBD2 (6 bases). From germline, CDR1 is LNHNV and CDR2 YYDKDF (reference sequence). V was clipped by 0 bases and J by 1 base, with 16 bases between them. The CDR3 covers 18 residues.

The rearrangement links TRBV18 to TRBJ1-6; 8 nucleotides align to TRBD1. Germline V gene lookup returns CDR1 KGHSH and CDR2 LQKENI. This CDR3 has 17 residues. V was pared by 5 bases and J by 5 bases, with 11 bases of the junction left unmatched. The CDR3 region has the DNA TGTGCCAGCTCAGGGACAGGAGAAATTTCGGATAATTCACCCCTCCACTTT. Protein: CASSGTGEISDNSPLHF. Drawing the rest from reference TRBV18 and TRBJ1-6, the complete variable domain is NAGVMQNPRHLVRRRGQEARLRCSPMKGHSHVYWYRQLPEEGLKFMVYLQKENIIDESGMPKERFSAEFPKEGPSILRIQQVVRGDSAAYFCASSGTGEISDNSPLHFGNGTRLTVT.

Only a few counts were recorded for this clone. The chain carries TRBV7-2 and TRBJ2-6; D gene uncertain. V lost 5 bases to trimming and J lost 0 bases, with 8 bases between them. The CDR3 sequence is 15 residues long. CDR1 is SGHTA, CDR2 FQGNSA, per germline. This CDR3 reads CASSPDTSGANVLTF. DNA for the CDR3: TGTGCCAGCAGCCCAGACACCTCTGGGGCCAACGTCCTGACTTTC.

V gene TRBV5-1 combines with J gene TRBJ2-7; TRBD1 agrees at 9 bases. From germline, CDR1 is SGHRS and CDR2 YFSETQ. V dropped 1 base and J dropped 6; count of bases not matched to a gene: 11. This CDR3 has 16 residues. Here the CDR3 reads CASSLTLPRTGAEQYF. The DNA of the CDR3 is TGCGCCAGCAGCTTGACCCTCCCCCGGACAGGGGCCGAGCAGTACTTC.

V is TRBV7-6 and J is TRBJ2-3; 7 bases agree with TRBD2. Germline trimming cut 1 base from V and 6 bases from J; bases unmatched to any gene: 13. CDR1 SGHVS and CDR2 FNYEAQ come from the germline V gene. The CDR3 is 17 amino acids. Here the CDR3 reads CASSLGFKGGSGDTQYF. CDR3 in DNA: TGTGCCAGCAGCTTAGGGTTTAAGGGCGGGAGCGGCGATACGCAGTATTTT.

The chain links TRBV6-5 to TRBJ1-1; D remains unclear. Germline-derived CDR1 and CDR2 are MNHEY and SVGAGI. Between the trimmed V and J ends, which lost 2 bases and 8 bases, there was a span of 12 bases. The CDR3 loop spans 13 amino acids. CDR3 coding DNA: TGTGCCAGCAGTTACGGAACGGGGTCCGAAGCTTTCTTT. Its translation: CASSYGTGSEAFF.

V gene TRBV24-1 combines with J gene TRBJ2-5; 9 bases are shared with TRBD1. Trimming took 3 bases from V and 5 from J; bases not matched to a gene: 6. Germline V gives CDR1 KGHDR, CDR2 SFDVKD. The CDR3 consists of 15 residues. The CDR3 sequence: CATSDPTGTGETQYF. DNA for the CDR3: TGTGCCACCAGTGATCCGACCGGGACAGGGGAGACCCAGTACTTC.

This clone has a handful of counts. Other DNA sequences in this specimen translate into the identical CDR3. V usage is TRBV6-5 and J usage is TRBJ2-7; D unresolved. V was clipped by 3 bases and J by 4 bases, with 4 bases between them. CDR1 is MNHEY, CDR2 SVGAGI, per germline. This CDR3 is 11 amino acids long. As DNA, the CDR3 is TGTGCCAGCAGTTATTTATACGAGCAGTACTTC. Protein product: CASSYLYEQYF.

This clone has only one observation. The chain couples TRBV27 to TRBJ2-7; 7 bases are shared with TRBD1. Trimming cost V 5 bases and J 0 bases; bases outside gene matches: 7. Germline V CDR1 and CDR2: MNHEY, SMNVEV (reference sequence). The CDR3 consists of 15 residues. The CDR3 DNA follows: TGTGCCAGCAGTACCACAGGGGCGATCTCCTACGAGCAGTACTTC. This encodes CASSTTGAISYEQYF.

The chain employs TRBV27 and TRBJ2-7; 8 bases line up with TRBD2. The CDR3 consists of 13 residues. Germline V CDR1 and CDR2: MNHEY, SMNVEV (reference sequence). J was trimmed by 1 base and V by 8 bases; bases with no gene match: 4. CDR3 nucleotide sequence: TGTGCCAGCTCACTAGCGGTTTCCTACGAGCAGTACTTC. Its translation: CASSLAVSYEQYF.

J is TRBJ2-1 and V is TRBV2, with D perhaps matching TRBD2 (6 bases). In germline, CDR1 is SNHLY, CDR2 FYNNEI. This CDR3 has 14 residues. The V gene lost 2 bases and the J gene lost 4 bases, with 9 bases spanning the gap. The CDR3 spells CASSERGGYNEQFF. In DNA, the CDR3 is TGTGCCAGCAGTGAACGTGGGGGGTACAATGAGCAGTTCTTC. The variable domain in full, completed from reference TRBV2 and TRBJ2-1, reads EPEVTQTPSHQVTQMGQEVILRCVPISNHLYFYWYRQILGQKVEFLVSFYNNEISEKSEIFDDQFSVERPDGSNFTLKIRSTKLEDSAMYFCASSERGGYNEQFFGPGTRLTVL.

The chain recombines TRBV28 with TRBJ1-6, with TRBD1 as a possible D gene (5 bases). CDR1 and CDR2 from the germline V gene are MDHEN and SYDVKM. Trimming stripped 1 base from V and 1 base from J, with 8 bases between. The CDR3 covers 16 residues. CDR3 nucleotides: TGTGCCAGCAGTTTATTGGGGGGGTCCTATAATTCACCCCTCCACTTT. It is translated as CASSLLGGSYNSPLHF.

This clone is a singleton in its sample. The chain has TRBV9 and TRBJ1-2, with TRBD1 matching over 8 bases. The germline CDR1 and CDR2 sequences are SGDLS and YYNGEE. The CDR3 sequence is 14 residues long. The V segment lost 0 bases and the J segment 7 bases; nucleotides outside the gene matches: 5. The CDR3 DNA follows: TGTGCCAGCAGCGTAGGGGTCCAGGGGGCTGGCTACACCTTC. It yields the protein CASSVGVQGAGYTF.

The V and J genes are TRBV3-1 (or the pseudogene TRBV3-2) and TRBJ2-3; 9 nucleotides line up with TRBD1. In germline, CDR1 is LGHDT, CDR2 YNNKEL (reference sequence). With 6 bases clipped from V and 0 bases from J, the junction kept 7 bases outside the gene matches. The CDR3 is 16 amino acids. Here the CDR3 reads CASRRQGGLSTDTQYF. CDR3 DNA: TGTGCCAGCAGGAGACAGGGGGGGTTGAGCACAGATACGCAGTATTTT.

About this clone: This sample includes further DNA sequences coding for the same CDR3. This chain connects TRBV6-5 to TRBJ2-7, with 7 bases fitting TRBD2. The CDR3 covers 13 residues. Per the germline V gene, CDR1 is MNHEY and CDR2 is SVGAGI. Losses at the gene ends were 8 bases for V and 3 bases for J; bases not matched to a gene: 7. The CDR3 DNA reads TGTGCCAGCTTAACGGGAGGAATCTACGAGCAGTACTTC. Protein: CASLTGGIYEQYF.

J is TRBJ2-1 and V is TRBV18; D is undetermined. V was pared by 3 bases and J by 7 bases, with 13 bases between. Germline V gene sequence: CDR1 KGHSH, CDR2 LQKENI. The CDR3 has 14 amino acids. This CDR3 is CASSPGFSRNEQFF. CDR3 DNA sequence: TGTGCCAGCTCACCCGGTTTTAGCCGGAATGAGCAGTTCTTC. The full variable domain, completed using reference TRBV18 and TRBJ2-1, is NAGVMQNPRHLVRRRGQEARLRCSPMKGHSHVYWYRQLPEEGLKFMVYLQKENIIDESGMPKERFSAEFPKEGPSILRIQQVVRGDSAAYFCASSPGFSRNEQFFGPGTRLTVL.

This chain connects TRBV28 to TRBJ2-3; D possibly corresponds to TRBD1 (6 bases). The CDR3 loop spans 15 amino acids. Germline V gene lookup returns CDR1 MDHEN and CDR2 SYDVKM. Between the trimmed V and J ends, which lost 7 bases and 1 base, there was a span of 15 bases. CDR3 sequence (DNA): TGTGCCAGCATCACACAGGGAACGGGCACAGATACGCAGTATTTT. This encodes CASITQGTGTDTQYF.

The CDR3 is CASSYKGTSGYNEQFF. CDR3 coding DNA: TGTGCCAGCAGTTATAAGGGGACTAGCGGATACAATGAGCAGTTCTTC. This rearrangement joins TRBV6-5 to TRBJ2-1, with TRBD2 matching over 11 bases. Germline CDR1 and CDR2: MNHEY and SVGAGI. J lost 4 bases, V lost 3 bases, and 5 bases had no gene match. The CDR3 is made up of 16 amino acids.

This CDR3 is CASRFRTGVGHEQYF. The CDR3 DNA follows: TGTGCCAGCAGATTCCGCACAGGAGTCGGCCACGAGCAGTACTTC. J is TRBJ2-7 and V is TRBV6-5; TRBD1 might be the D (5 bases). This CDR3 spans 15 amino acids. The V end was cut by 6 bases, the J end by 5 bases, with 20 bases between. Germline CDR1 and CDR2: MNHEY and SVGAGI.

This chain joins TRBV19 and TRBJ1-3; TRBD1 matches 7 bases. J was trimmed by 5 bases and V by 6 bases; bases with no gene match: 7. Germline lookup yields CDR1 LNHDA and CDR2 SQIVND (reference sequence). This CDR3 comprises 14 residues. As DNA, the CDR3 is TGTGCCAGTAGGGGGACAGCCTGGAGAAACACCATATATTTT. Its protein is CASRGTAWRNTIYF. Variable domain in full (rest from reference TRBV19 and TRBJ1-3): DGGITQSPKYLFRKEGQNVTLSCEQNLNHDAMYWYRQDPGQGLRLIYYSQIVNDFQKGDIAEGYSVSREKKESFPLTVTSAQKNPTAFYLCASRGTAWRNTIYFGEGSWLTVV.